This T cell receptor beta chain was sequenced for a study of early T cells in non-severe SARS-CoV-2 infection. Unmatched junction bases numbered 1, after V lost 5 bases and J lost 0 bases. The CDR3 runs to 13 residues. CDR1 is SGHRS and CDR2 is YFSETQ in the germline V gene. TCRdb reprocessed the 5' RACE reads via MiXCR and lists one record per CDR3 protein. The sample consists of about 58,000 distinct CDR3 sequences, 9.5% to 15% of them appearing once. The sample comprised whole blood. The chain is built from TRBV5-1 and TRBJ1-1; 7 bases are a match to TRBD1. The receptor comes from an adult who was a healthcare worker with PCR-confirmed SARS-CoV-2 infection or an uninfected control (not recorded which). Here the CDR3 reads CASRTGLNTEAFF. In DNA, the CDR3 is TGCGCCAGCAGGACAGGGTTGAACACTGAAGCTTTCTTT.